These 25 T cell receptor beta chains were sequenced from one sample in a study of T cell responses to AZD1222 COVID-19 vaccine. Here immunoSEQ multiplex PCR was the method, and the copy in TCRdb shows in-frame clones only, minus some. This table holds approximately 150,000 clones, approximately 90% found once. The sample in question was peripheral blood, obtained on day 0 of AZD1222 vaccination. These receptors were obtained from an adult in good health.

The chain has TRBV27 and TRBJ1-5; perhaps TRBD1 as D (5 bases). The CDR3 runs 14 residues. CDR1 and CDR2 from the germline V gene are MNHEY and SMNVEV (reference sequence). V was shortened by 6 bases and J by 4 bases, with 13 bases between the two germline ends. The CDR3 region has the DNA TGTGCCAGCAGGCCCGACAGACCTAATCAGCCCCAGCATTTT. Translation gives CASRPDRPNQPQHF.

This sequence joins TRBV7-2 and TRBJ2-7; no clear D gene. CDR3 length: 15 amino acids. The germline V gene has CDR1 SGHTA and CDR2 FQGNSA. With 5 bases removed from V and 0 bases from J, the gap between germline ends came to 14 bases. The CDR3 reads CASSARTTSSYEQYF. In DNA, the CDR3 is TGTGCCAGCAGCGCCCGGACCACCAGCTCCTACGAGCAGTACTTC.

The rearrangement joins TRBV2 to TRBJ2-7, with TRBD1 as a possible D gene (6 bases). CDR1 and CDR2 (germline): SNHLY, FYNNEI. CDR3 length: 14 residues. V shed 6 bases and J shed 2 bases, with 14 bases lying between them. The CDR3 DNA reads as TGTGCCAGCAGGACAGGAAGGAAAACCTACGAGCAGTACTTC. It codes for CASRTGRKTYEQYF.

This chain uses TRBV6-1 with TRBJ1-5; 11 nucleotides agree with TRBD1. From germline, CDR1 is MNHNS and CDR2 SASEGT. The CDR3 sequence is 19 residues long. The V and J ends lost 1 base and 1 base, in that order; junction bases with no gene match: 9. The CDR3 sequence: CASSEGSGTGGYSNQPQHF. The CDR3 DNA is TGTGCCAGCAGTGAAGGATCCGGGACAGGGGGTTACAGCAATCAGCCCCAGCATTTT.

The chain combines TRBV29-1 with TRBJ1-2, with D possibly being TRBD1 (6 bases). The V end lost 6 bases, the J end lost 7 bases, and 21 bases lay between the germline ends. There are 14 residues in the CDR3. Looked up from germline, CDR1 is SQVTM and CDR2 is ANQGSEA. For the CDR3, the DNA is TGCAGCGTCGACCTCAATGGGGGCGGGTTTGGCTACACCTTC. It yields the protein CSVDLNGGGFGYTF.

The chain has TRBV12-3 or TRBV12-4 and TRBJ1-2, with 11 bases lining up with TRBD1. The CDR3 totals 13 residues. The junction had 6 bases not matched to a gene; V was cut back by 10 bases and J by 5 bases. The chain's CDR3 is CATAGTGGYGYTF. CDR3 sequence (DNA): TGTGCCACCGCCGGGACAGGGGGATATGGCTACACCTTC.

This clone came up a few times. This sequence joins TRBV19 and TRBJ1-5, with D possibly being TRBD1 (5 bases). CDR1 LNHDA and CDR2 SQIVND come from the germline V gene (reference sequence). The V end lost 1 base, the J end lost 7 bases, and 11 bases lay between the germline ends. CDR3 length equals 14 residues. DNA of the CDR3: TGTGCCAGTAGTATAGGGGCAGGGAAGCAGCCCCAGCATTTT. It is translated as CASSIGAGKQPQHF.

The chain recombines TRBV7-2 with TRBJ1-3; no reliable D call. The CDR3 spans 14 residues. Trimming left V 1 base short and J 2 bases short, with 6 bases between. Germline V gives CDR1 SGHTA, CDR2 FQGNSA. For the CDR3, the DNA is TGTGCCAGCAGCTTAGGGGCCCCTGGAAACACCATATATTTT. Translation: CASSLGAPGNTIYF.

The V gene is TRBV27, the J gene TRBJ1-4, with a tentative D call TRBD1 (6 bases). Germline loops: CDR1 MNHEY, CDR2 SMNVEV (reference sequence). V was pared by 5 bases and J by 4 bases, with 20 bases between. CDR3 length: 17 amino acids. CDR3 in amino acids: CASSLLSRGGGNEKLFF. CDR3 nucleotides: TGTGCCAGCAGTCTACTCTCCCGGGGAGGGGGTAATGAAAAACTGTTTTTT.

The CDR3 DNA reads as TGTGCCTGCCAAGTCACGGAGGCTGGAAACACCATATATTTT. It encodes CACQVTEAGNTIYF. The rearrangement links TRBV30 to TRBJ1-3; D call uncertain. Trimming removed 6 bases at V and 2 bases at J, with 14 bases between. The CDR3 has 14 amino acids. Germline CDR1 and CDR2: GTSNPN and SVGIG (reference sequence).

CDR3 in DNA: TGTGCCAGCAGCCGGGAGTCCGAAGATACGCAGTATTTT. Amino acid sequence: CASSRESEDTQYF. The V and J genes are TRBV2 and TRBJ2-3, with D possibly being TRBD2 (6 bases). Germline V gives CDR1 SNHLY, CDR2 FYNNEI. This CDR3 has 13 residues. The V end was cut by 6 bases, the J end by 5 bases, with 12 bases between.

The CDR3: CASSFIRYSNQPQHF. The CDR3 bases are TGTGCCAGCAGTTTCATACGGTATAGCAATCAGCCCCAGCATTTT. This chain joins TRBV28 and TRBJ1-5; unclear D gene. Germline lookup yields CDR1 MDHEN and CDR2 SYDVKM. V gave up 3 bases and J gave up 0 bases, with 9 bases separating them. This CDR3 has 15 amino acids.

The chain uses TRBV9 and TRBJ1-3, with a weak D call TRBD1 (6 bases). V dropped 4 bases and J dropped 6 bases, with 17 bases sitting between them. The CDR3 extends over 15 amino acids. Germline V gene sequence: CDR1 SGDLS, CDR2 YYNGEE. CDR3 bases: TGTGCCAGCAGCCTTAATAACGGACAGACAAACACCATATATTTT. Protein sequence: CASSLNNGQTNTIYF.

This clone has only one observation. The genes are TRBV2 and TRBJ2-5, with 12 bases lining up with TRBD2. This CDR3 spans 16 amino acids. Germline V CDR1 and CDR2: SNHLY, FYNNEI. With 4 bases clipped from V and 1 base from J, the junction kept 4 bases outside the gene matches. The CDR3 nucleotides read TGTGCCAGCAGTGCCGGACTAGCGGGACCCCAAGAGACCCAGTACTTC. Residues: CASSAGLAGPQETQYF.

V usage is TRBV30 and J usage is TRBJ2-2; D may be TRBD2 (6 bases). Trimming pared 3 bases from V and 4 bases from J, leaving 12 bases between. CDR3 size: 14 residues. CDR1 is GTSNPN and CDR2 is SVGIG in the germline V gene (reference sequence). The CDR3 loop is CAWRQTGGTGELFF. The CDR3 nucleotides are TGTGCCTGGAGACAGACCGGGGGCACCGGGGAGCTGTTTTTT.

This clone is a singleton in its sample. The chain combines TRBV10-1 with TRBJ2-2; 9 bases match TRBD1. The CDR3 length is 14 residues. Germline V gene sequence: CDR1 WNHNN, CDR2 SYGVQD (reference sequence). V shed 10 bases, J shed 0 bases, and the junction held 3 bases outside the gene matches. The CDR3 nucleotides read TGCGCCACCCGGGACAGGGCGAACACCGGGGAGCTGTTTTTT. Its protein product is CATRDRANTGELFF.

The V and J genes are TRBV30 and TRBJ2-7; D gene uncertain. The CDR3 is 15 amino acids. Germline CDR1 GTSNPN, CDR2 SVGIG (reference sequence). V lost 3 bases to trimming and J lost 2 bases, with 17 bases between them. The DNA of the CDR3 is TGTGCCTGGAGAGATCGGACCAGATCCCCCTACGAGCAGTACTTC. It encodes CAWRDRTRSPYEQYF.

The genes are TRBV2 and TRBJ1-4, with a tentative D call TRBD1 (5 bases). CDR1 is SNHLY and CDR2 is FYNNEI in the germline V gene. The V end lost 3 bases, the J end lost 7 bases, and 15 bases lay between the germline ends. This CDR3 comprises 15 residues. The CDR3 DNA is TGTGCCAGCAGTGAGCAGGGAGCGGGATCTGAAAAACTGTTTTTT. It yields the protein CASSEQGAGSEKLFF.

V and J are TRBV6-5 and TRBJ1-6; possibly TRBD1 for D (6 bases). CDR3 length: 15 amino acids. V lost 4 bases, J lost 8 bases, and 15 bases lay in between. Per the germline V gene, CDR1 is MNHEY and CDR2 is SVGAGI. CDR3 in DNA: TGTGCCAGCAGTTTGGGAGGGGGAAGGGATTCACCCCTCCACTTT. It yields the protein CASSLGGGRDSPLHF.

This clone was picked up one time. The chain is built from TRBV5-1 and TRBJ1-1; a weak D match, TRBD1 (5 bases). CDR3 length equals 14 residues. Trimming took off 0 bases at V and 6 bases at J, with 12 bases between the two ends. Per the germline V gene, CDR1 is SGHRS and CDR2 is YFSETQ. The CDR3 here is CASSLANGGSEAFF. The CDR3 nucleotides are TGCGCCAGCAGCTTGGCCAATGGGGGATCTGAAGCTTTCTTT. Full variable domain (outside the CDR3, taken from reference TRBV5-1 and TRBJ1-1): KAGVTQTPRYLIKTRGQQVTLSCSPISGHRSVSWYQQTPGQGLQFLFEYFSETQRNKGNFPGRFSGRQFSNSRSEMNVSTLELGDSALYLCASSLANGGSEAFFGQGTRLTVV.

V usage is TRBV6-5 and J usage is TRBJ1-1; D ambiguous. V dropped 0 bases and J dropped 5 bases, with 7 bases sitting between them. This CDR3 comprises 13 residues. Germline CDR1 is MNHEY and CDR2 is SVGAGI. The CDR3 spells CASSYSRRTEAFF. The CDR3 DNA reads TGTGCCAGCAGTTACTCGCGGAGGACTGAAGCTTTCTTT.

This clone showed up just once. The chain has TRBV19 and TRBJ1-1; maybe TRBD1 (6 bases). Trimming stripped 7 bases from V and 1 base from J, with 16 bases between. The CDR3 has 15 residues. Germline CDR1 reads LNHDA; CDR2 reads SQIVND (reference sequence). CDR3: CASKGRIQGNTEAFF. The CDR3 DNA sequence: TGTGCCAGTAAGGGCCGGATACAGGGGAACACTGAAGCTTTCTTT.

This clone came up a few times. CDR3 sequence reads: CASSLRTGGNTEAFF. CDR3 nucleotide sequence: TGCGCCAGCAGCCTACGGACAGGGGGGAACACTGAAGCTTTCTTT. This chain links TRBV5-1 with TRBJ1-1; 10 bases fit TRBD1. Germline V lookup: CDR1 SGHRS, CDR2 YFSETQ. V shed 4 bases, J shed 1 base, and the junction held 4 bases outside the gene matches. The CDR3 consists of 15 residues.

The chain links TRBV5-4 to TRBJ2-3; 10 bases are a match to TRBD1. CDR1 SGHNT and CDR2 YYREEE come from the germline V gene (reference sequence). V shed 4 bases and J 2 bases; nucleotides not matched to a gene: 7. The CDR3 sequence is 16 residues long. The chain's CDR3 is CASSKEGTGDTDTQYF. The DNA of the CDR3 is TGTGCCAGCAGCAAGGAAGGGACAGGGGACACAGATACGCAGTATTTT.

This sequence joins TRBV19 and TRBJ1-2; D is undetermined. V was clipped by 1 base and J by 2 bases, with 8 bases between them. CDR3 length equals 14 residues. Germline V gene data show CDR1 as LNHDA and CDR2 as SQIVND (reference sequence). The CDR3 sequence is CASSIGTANYGYTF. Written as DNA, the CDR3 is TGTGCCAGTAGTATAGGGACGGCCAACTATGGCTACACCTTC.